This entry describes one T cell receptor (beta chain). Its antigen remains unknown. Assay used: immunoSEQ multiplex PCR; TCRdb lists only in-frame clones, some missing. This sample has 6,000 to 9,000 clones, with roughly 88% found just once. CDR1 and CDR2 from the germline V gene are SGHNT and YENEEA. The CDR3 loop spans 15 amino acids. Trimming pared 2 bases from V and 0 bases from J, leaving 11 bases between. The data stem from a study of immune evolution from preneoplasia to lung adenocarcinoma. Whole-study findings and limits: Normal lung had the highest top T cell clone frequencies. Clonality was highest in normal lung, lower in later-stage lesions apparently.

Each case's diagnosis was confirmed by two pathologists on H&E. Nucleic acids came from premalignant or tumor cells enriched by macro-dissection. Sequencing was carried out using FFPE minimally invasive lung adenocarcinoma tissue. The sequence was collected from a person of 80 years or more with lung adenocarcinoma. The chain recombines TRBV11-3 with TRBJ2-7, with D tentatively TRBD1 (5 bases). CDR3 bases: TGTGCCAGCAGCTTACGCACAGGCGCCTCCTACGAGCAGTACTTC. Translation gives CASSLRTGASYEQYF.